Described below is a single T cell receptor beta chain sequence and its context. This clonotype was observed many times. Its antigen has not been determined. Base qualities are not recorded, but no much larger clone differs from it by a single base. This entry belongs to a study of early T cells in non-severe SARS-CoV-2 infection (dated by TCRdb to about 2021). Regarding the study in general: Because TCR sequencing was done on bulk RNA from unsorted whole blood, the alpha and beta chains could not be paired.

The library was produced with 5' RACE. TCRdb records NextSeq 500 as the sequencer. In the TCR library protocol, unique molecular identifiers were attached to individual cDNA molecules to correct for PCR bias and sequencing error. Sequencing covered both TCR alpha and beta chains, and within each sample the abundances of alpha and beta sequences were tightly co-correlated. From the authors' description of their analysis: Decombinator V4 was used to annotate TCR sequences for V gene, J gene and CDR3. Expanded TCRs were defined as changing significantly between any two time points under a Poisson model with p below 0.0001. TCR abundances were normalised to the total number of TCRs sequenced in each sample and reported as counts per million. MAIT TCRs were defined by TRAV1-2 paired with TRAJ12, TRAJ20 or TRAJ33, and iNKT TCRs by TRAV10 paired with TRAJ18. A search of VDJdb, accessed on 1 November 2021, was run for TCRs annotated to CMV, EBV and SARS-CoV-2, with TCRs annotated for multiple antigens excluded. TCRdb reprocessing: public reads trimmed at Q25 with fastp, clones called with MiXCR, in-frame beta chains kept. Identical CDR3 protein sequences are pooled into one entry, listed with their most common genes and DNA. The V and J calls and clone size are TCRdb's, not the authors'. The table for this sample lists roughly 24,000 distinct CDR3 sequences; approximately 5% of them were counted only once. The ten biggest clones cover around 4.1% of the sample.

V lost 1 base and J lost 8 bases; the stretch between them is 8 bases long. The germline V gene gives CDR1 as SGHTA and CDR2 as FQGNSA. Counted from cysteine to phenylalanine, this CDR3 has 13 amino acids. The sequence is cut down to CDR3 DNA, 39 bases in frame from base 1. Results the study describes overall, beyond this receptor: VDJdb matching was skewed toward anti-spike CD8 responses, so virus-specific expansions were likely underestimated and private and CD4 specificities were missed.

A case-control design nested within a healthcare worker cohort in London, UK, was used, with weekly nasopharyngeal swab PCR tests and blood sampling performed. Healthcare workers were recruited between 23 and 31 March 2020, during the week of the UK lockdown, and were followed weekly for up to about 15 weeks. Source material: whole blood. Here the chain combines TRBV7-2 and TRBJ1-4; the D segment cannot be called with confidence. This TCR was sampled from an adult who was a healthcare worker with PCR-confirmed SARS-CoV-2 infection or an uninfected control (not recorded which). The nucleotides read TGTGCCAGCAGCTTAGGGAGAAGAGAAAAACTGTTTTTT. Its protein is CASSLGRREKLFF.